This is a list of T cell receptor beta chains from one sample in a study of T cell responses to AZD1222 COVID-19 vaccine. Profiled with immunoSEQ multiplex PCR; TCRdb holds only in-frame clones, not every one. The top ten hold around 8.6% of the sample, which has about 100,000 clones, 91% seen once. The starting material was peripheral blood, obtained 28 days after the second AZD1222 dose. These receptors originate from an adult who received the AZD1222 COVID-19 vaccine. Both conserved end residues are part of each CDR3. D genes are given only for firm matches. Size is omitted from some rows. Given values are once, few, many or a class for expanded clones.

TRBJ1-5 TRBV24-1 NA NA TGTGCCACCAGTGCAGGTTTGCGGCAGCCCCAGCATTTT CATSAGLRQPQHF
TRBJ1-1 TRBV19 NA few TGTGCCAGTAGTATAGCGGGGGGCACTGAAGCTTTCTTT CASSIAGGTEAFF
TRBJ1-6 TRBV28 TRBD1 once TGTGCCAGCAGTCGGGACAGGGTTAATTCACCCCTCCACTTT CASSRDRVNSPLHF
TRBJ2-1 TRBV7-3 TRBD1 NA TGTGCCAGCAGCTTAGACAGGGACAATGAGCAGTTCTTC CASSLDRDNEQFF
TRBJ1-6 TRBV28 NA NA TGTGCCAGCAGTTTATTAAGCCAGGGGTCCTATAATTCACCCCTCCACTTT CASSLLSQGSYNSPLHF
TRBJ1-1 TRBV19 NA NA TGTGCCAGTAAGGATGATAGGGCGGGGAGAACTGAAGCTTTCTTT CASKDDRAGRTEAFF
TRBJ2-7 TRBV23-1 TRBD2 NA TGCGCCAGCAAAGCGGGACATCGACTAGCGGGCCACCTCTACGAGCAGTACTTC CASKAGHRLAGHLYEQYF
TRBJ1-1 TRBV28 NA NA TGTGCCAGCAGTTTAAGTAGGGAGGCTTTCTTT CASSLSREAFF
TRBJ1-1 TRBV24-1 TRBD1 NA TGTGCCACCAGTGACCTACCGGGACAGGGCGACACTGAAGCTTTCTTT CATSDLPGQGDTEAFF
TRBJ1-5 TRBV27 TRBD1 NA TGTGCCAGCAGTCCGCTCACAGGGGGCGGTCAGCCCCAGCATTTT CASSPLTGGGQPQHF
TRBJ2-1 TRBV18 NA NA TGTGCCAGCTCACCACCGCCGGGGGCCAATGAGCAGTTCTTC CASSPPPGANEQFF
TRBJ1-1 TRBV6-5 TRBD1 NA TGTGCCACCCGGGACAGGGGGGAAGCTTTCTTT CATRDRGEAFF
TRBJ2-4 TRBV7-8 NA once TGTGCCAGCAGCTTTGGCCGGAGGGTAGGCAAAAACATTCAGTACTTC CASSFGRRVGKNIQYF
TRBJ2-3 TRBV5-1 NA NA TGCGCCAGCAGCTTGGGGGGTCCAGATACGCAGTATTTT CASSLGGPDTQYF
TRBJ2-3 TRBV27 NA NA TGTGCCAGCAGACCCTTGGGACGGACAGATACGCAGTATTTT CASRPLGRTDTQYF
TRBJ2-2 TRBV6-5 NA NA TGTGCCAGCACCACCGGTGAGACCGGGGAGCTGTTTTTT CASTTGETGELFF
TRBJ1-6 TRBV29-1 TRBD1 NA TGCAGCGTTAGACAGGGGGCTAGCTCACCCCTCCACTTT CSVRQGASSPLHF
TRBJ2-7 TRBV27 NA NA TGTGCCAGCAGCCAGCGGGCCGTATTCTCCTACGAGCAGTACTTC CASSQRAVFSYEQYF
TRBJ2-7 TRBV11-2 TRBD2 NA TGTGCCAGCAGCCAAAAGCTAGCGGGAGCCCACGAGCAGTACTTC CASSQKLAGAHEQYF
TRBJ2-7 TRBV2 NA NA TGTGCCAGCAGTGAATCGGGCTACGAGCAGTACTTC CASSESGYEQYF
TRBJ2-1 TRBV11-1 TRBD2 many TGTGCCAGCAGCTTCGGACTAGGGCTGTTCTTC CASSFGLGLFF
TRBJ2-7 TRBV28 NA once TGTGCCAGCACTCTCCAAGGGGGAGGCCGCGAGCAGTACTTC CASTLQGGGREQYF
TRBJ2-1 TRBV28 TRBD1 once TGTGCCAGCAGGCCGGGACAGGTAAACAATGAGCAGTTCTTC CASRPGQVNNEQFF
TRBJ1-4 TRBV28 NA NA TGTGCCAGCAGTGCCTCGGGACCTGGCGATGAAAAACTGTTTTTT CASSASGPGDEKLFF
TRBJ1-3 TRBV6-5 NA NA TGTGCCAGCAGCAATACAGGAAACACCATATATTTT CASSNTGNTIYF
TRBJ1-5 TRBV28 NA NA TGTGCCAGCAGTTTAGAGGGCAGGGGTAGCAATCAGCCCCAGCATTTT CASSLEGRGSNQPQHF
TRBJ2-2 TRBV30 TRBD1 NA TGTGCCTGGGGGACAGCGAACACCGGGGAGCTGTTTTTT CAWGTANTGELFF
TRBJ1-5 TRBV27 TRBD1 NA TGTGCCAGCAGTTCCCGACAGGGGAGAAATCAGCCCCAGCATTTT CASSSRQGRNQPQHF
TRBJ1-5 TRBV10-2 TRBD1 NA TGCGCCAGCAGCCAACAGGGGCCAGGGGGTTATCAGCCCCAGCATTTT CASSQQGPGGYQPQHF
TRBJ1-2 TRBV28 NA NA TGTGCCAGCAGTAATCGTGGGGGGCTCAATGGCTACACCTTC CASSNRGGLNGYTF
TRBJ2-3 TRBV5-4 NA NA TGTGCCAGCAGCGTCGATGGACAGAGCACAGATACGCAGTATTTT CASSVDGQSTDTQYF
TRBJ2-5 TRBV13 NA NA TGTGCCAGCAGCTTTGGGGGGAGCGGGGAGACCCAGTACTTC CASSFGGSGETQYF
TRBJ1-2 TRBV18 TRBD1 NA TGTGCCAGCTCACCAGGGACAGCCCAGGCCTATGGCTACACCTTC CASSPGTAQAYGYTF
TRBJ1-1 TRBV6-6 NA NA TGTGCCAGCAGTTACTCGAGCGAGGATACTGAAGCTTTCTTT CASSYSSEDTEAFF
TRBJ2-1 TRBV10-1 NA once TGCGCCAGCAGTGTGACAGCGGGCACCAATGAGCAGTTCTTC CASSVTAGTNEQFF
TRBJ2-1 TRBV5-6 NA NA TGTGCCAGCAGCTTGCCGGATCCCTACAATGAGCAGTTCTTC CASSLPDPYNEQFF
TRBJ1-2 TRBV4-1 NA NA TGCGCCAGCAGCCTTAGAACAGGGAACTATGGCTACACCTTC CASSLRTGNYGYTF
TRBJ2-7 TRBV5-1 TRBD2 once TGCGCCAGCAGCTTACAAGCGGGAGGGGAGCAGTACTTC CASSLQAGGEQYF
TRBJ2-7 TRBV7-8 NA NA TGTGCCAGCAGCCTACCCCGGACCTCGATCTACGAGCAGTACTTC CASSLPRTSIYEQYF
TRBJ2-3 TRBV11-2 NA NA TGTGCCAGCAGCTTGGGAAGGACTACCAGCACAGATACGCAGTATTTT CASSLGRTTSTDTQYF
TRBJ1-5 TRBV28 TRBD1 NA TGTGCCAGCAGTTTATTTGGCAGGGGGTTTTCCAATCAGCCCCAGCATTTT CASSLFGRGFSNQPQHF
TRBJ2-1 TRBV5-4 NA NA TGTGCCAGCAGCTTGGGTCGCGAGGATGAGCAGTTCTTC CASSLGREDEQFF
TRBJ1-2 TRBV28 TRBD1 once TGTGCCAGCAGTACCGGGACAGGGGTAGGTGGCTACACCTTC CASSTGTGVGGYTF
TRBJ2-7 TRBV5-1 NA NA TGCGCCAGCAGCTTAGGGGCCCCCTACGAGCAGTACTTC CASSLGAPYEQYF
TRBJ2-3 TRBV5-4 NA NA TGTGCCAGCAGCTTCTCGGCGGGGGCCCCAGATACGCAGTATTTT CASSFSAGAPDTQYF
TRBJ2-7 TRBV19 TRBD1 NA TGTGCCAGTAGTCCGTGGACAGGGGGCATTTACGAGCAGTACTTC CASSPWTGGIYEQYF
TRBJ1-2 TRBV23-1 NA NA TGCGCCAGCAGTCCCCCCGCCCGGTGGCCTATGGCTAGGTCCTTC CASSPPARWPMARSF
TRBJ1-2 TRBV28 TRBD1 NA TGTGCCAGCAGTTTAGCAGGGGGCTATGGCTACACCTTC CASSLAGGYGYTF
TRBJ1-3 TRBV28 TRBD1 NA TGTGCCAGCGGACAGGGGGATTCTGGAAACACCATATATTTT CASGQGDSGNTIYF
TRBJ2-3 TRBV11-3 NA NA TGTGCCAGCAGGAAAGACGGTAGCACAGATACGCAGTATTTT CASRKDGSTDTQYF
TRBJ2-6 TRBV27 TRBD1 NA TGTGCCAGCAGTTTATTGGGACAGCTCTCTGGGGCCAACGTCCTGACTTTC CASSLLGQLSGANVLTF
TRBJ2-1 TRBV13 TRBD2 NA TGTGCCAGCAGCTCCTCGGGACTAGCGTCCTACAATGAGCAGTTCTTC CASSSSGLASYNEQFF
TRBJ2-1 TRBV11-2 NA NA TGTGCCAGCAGAAACACACGGGGGCGCCCTAAAAGGGAGCAGTTCTTC CASRNTRGRPKREQFF
TRBJ1-1 TRBV27 NA NA TGTGCCAGCAGTTTACGGGTAGGTGGCACTGAAGCTTTCTTT CASSLRVGGTEAFF
TRBJ2-1 TRBV2 TRBD2 NA TGTGCCAGCAGTGAACTTGCGGCGGGAGGTAGAGAGCAGTTCTTC CASSELAAGGREQFF
TRBJ1-5 TRBV19 TRBD1 NA TGTGCCAGTAGGACAGGGGGCTACGGTAGCAATCAGCCCCAGCATTTT CASRTGGYGSNQPQHF
TRBJ2-1 TRBV11-2 NA NA TGTGCCAGCAGCTTTGACAGTAACAATGAGCAGTTCTTC CASSFDSNNEQFF
TRBJ2-1 TRBV12-3/TRBV12-4 NA NA TGTGCCAGCAGTTCTACGCCGCGGAATGAGCAGTTCTTC CASSSTPRNEQFF
TRBJ2-7 TRBV5-5 TRBD1 NA TGTGCCAGCAGCTTGGCCCCGGGCAGGGGGCCGTCCTACGAGCAGTACTTC CASSLAPGRGPSYEQYF